The T cell receptor beta chain described here comes from a study of blood T cell repertoires in COVID-19. Study summary: T cells, B-cell-depleted T cells, or PBMCs supplied cDNA or gDNA.

CDR3 length: 14 amino acids. Per germline, CDR1 SGHVS and CDR2 FQNEAQ. Trimming cost V 5 bases and J 1 base, with 12 bases left between them. Assignment of participants to cohorts was predicated upon participant-reported clinical history. Original analysis: Reference gene primer amplification in the assay estimated nucleated cell counts. Sequencing used immunoSEQ multiplex PCR; TCRdb keeps in-frame clones, though not all of them. V and J calls and clone size come straight from that table; D and trimming were deduced from the DNA. This table holds around 380,000 clones, approximately 89% found once. Sequences were obtained from PBMCs or T cells enriched from blood (not recorded which). This clonotype originated in a young man who had recovered from COVID-19. The V and J genes are TRBV7-8 and TRBJ2-7; D perhaps matches TRBD2 (5 bases). The CDR3 sequence: CASSPGRTSYEQYF. CDR3 DNA: TGTGCCAGCAGCCCTGGTAGGACTTCCTACGAGCAGTACTTC.